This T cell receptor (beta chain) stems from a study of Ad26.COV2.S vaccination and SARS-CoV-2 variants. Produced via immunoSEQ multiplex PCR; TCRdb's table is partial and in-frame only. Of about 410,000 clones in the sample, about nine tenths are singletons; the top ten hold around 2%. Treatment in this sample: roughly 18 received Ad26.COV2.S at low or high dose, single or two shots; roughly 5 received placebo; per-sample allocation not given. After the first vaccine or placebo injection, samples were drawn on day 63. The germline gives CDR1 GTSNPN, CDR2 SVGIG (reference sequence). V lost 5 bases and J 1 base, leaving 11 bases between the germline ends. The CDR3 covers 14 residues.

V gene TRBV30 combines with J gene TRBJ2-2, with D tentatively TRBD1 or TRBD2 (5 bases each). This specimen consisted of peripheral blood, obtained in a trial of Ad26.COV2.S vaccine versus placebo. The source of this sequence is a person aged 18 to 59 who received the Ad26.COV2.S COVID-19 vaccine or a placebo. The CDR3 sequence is CAWGGRLNTGELFF. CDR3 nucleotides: TGTGCCTGGGGGGGACGGTTGAACACCGGGGAGCTGTTTTTT. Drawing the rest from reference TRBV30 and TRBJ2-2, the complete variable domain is SQTIHQWPATLVQPVGSPLSLECTVEGTSNPNLYWYRQAAGRGLQLLFYSVGIGQISSEVPQNLSASRPQDRQFILSSKKLLLSDSGFYLCAWGGRLNTGELFFGEGSRLTVL.